What follows are 20 T cell receptor beta chains derived from one specimen sequenced in a study of sequential checkpoint blockade in melanoma. Assay used: immunoSEQ multiplex PCR; TCRdb lists only in-frame clones, some missing. The data show several thousand clones, around 22% seen once. Specified treatment: randomized to nivolumab then ipilimumab (arm A) or the reverse (arm B). Here the sequenced sample was tumor tissue (inferred from file names), taken from a patient given nivolumab and ipilimumab in sequence. Receptors originate from a human donor with melanoma.

This clone was counted many times. The genes are TRBV6-8 and TRBJ1-5; 7 nucleotides line up with TRBD1. CDR1 MNHGY and CDR2 SAAAGT come from the germline V gene. J gave up 3 bases and V 7 bases, and 12 bases lay outside the gene matches. The CDR3 is 16 amino acids. The CDR3 spells CASKSRQGRDNQPQHF. The CDR3 nucleotides read TGTGCCAGCAAGAGCAGACAGGGCCGTGACAATCAGCCCCAGCATTTT.

There are many counts of this clone. This chain links TRBV11-3 with TRBJ2-6, with D unclear. Germline V gene data show CDR1 as SGHNT and CDR2 as YENEEA. V was clipped by 5 bases and J by 0 bases, with 11 bases between them. The CDR3 is 16 amino acids. The CDR3: CASSPTTLSGANVLTF. The CDR3 DNA sequence: TGTGCCAGCAGCCCCACGACACTCTCTGGGGCCAACGTCCTGACTTTC.

The sample holds a few counts of this clone. The gene calls are TRBV6-8 and TRBJ2-7; no clear D gene. This CDR3 contains 13 residues. Germline V gene data show CDR1 as MNHGY and CDR2 as SAAAGT. V was cut by 10 bases and J by 4 bases, with 17 bases left in between. The CDR3 sequence is CAISLAEFYEQYF. The CDR3 DNA follows: TGTGCCATCAGCTTGGCGGAGTTTTACGAGCAGTACTTC.

In its sample, this clone was seen a few times. The V gene is TRBV28, the J gene TRBJ2-5, with TRBD2 as a possible D gene (6 bases). The CDR3 length is 16 residues. V was shortened by 6 bases and J by 7 bases, with 24 bases between the two germline ends. From germline, CDR1 is MDHEN and CDR2 SYDVKM. This CDR3 is CASSSRGLTKLATQYF. The CDR3 nucleotides are TGTGCCAGCAGCTCCCGGGGACTTACAAAGCTGGCGACCCAGTACTTC.

This clone was seen a few times. The CDR3 bases are TGTGCCAGCAGCGCGGAGGGACACCGACAAGAGACCCAGTACTTC. It yields the protein CASSAEGHRQETQYF. The J gene is TRBJ2-5, the V gene TRBV9; either TRBD1 or TRBD2 may fit D (6 bases each). Trimming cost V 3 bases and J 2 bases, with 14 bases left between them. Germline CDR1 and CDR2: SGDLS and YYNGEE. This CDR3 spans 15 amino acids. Together with reference TRBV9 and TRBJ2-5, the CDR3 gives the full variable domain: DSGVTQTPKHLITATGQRVTLRCSPRSGDLSVYWYQQSLDQGLQFLIQYYNGEERAKGNILERFSAQQFPDLHSELNLSSLELGDSALYFCASSAEGHRQETQYFGPGTRLLVL.

The DNA of the CDR3 is TGTGCCAGCAGTTACTCTAGACAGGGGGCTAAGCACACTGAAGCTTTCTTT. Residues: CASSYSRQGAKHTEAFF. The genes are TRBV6-8 and TRBJ1-1; 10 bases agree with TRBD1. Germline V lookup: CDR1 MNHGY, CDR2 SAAAGT. V shed 0 bases, J shed 3 bases, and the junction held 7 bases outside the gene matches. This CDR3 comprises 17 residues.

This chain connects TRBV19 to TRBJ2-2; a possible D gene is TRBD1 (5 bases). This CDR3 is built from 15 residues. V was cut by 7 bases and J by 5 bases, with 17 bases left in between. Germline V gene lookup returns CDR1 LNHDA and CDR2 SQIVND (reference sequence). CDR3 in amino acids: CASIPSQQETGELFF. The CDR3 nucleotides read TGTGCCAGTATCCCCTCTCAACAGGAGACCGGGGAGCTGTTTTTT.

The rearrangement links TRBV19 to TRBJ2-2; TRBD1 matches 11 bases. Germline-derived CDR1 and CDR2 are LNHDA and SQIVND (reference sequence). This CDR3 is built from 15 residues. V lost 5 bases and J lost 4; bases outside the gene matches: 3. CDR3: CASSSGTGGTGELFF. The CDR3 DNA reads as TGTGCCAGTAGTTCGGGGACAGGGGGCACCGGGGAGCTGTTTTTT. Full variable domain (remainder filled in from reference TRBV19 and TRBJ2-2): DGGITQSPKYLFRKEGQNVTLSCEQNLNHDAMYWYRQDPGQGLRLIYYSQIVNDFQKGDIAEGYSVSREKKESFPLTVTSAQKNPTAFYLCASSSGTGGTGELFFGEGSRLTVL.

Remarks on this clone: The sample holds other DNA sequences that translate to the same CDR3. The chain links TRBV29-1 to TRBJ1-1; unclear D gene. This CDR3 region has 12 residues. V gave up 4 bases and J gave up 1 base, with 7 bases separating them. Germline CDR1 and CDR2: SQVTM and ANQGSEA. The CDR3 sequence is CSVVRENTEAFF. CDR3 DNA: TGCAGCGTTGTACGGGAGAACACTGAAGCTTTCTTT.

This clone was seen a handful of times. The gene calls are TRBV6-8 and TRBJ1-3, with 11 bases that match TRBD1. The J segment lost 3 bases and the V segment lost 6 bases, leaving 13 bases of the junction unmatched. Germline V lookup: CDR1 MNHGY, CDR2 SAAAGT. The CDR3 extends over 18 amino acids. CDR3 region: CASSRRGWTGGSGNTIYF. The CDR3, as DNA: TGTGCCAGCAGCCGAAGGGGGTGGACAGGGGGCAGTGGAAACACCATATATTTT.

This clone was counted a few times. The chain has TRBV30 and TRBJ1-2; 7 nucleotides align to TRBD1. The CDR3 is 13 residues long. V lost 1 base and J lost 5; bases outside the gene matches: 4. Germline CDR1 GTSNPN, CDR2 SVGIG (reference sequence). CDR3: CAWSGQGAYGYTF. In DNA, the CDR3 is TGTGCCTGGAGTGGACAGGGAGCTTATGGCTACACCTTC.

This clone is deemed medium-sized. V usage is TRBV4-1 and J usage is TRBJ1-1; 9 positions match TRBD1. Unmatched junction bases numbered 5, after V lost 6 bases and J lost 3 bases. From germline, CDR1 is MGHRA and CDR2 YSYEKL. This CDR3 region has 14 residues. Here the CDR3 reads CASRTDRGHTEAFF. CDR3 nucleotide sequence: TGCGCCAGCAGGACGGACAGGGGACACACTGAAGCTTTCTTT.

This clone has more than one count but fewer than ten. The CDR3 nucleotides read TGTGCCAGCAGTCGGGCCTTGTACCTCACAGATACGCAGTATTTT. Translating gives CASSRALYLTDTQYF. The chain carries TRBV6-8 and TRBJ2-3; D unclear. The CDR3 contains 15 residues. The germline V gene encodes CDR1 MNHGY and CDR2 SAAAGT. The V end was cut by 5 bases, the J end by 2 bases, with 14 bases between.

The chain couples TRBV6-8 to TRBJ1-1; D gene unclear. The germline CDR1 and CDR2 sequences are MNHGY and SAAAGT. The length of the CDR3 is 12 residues. Trimming cost V 8 bases and J 4 bases, with 11 bases left between them. CDR3 in DNA: TGTGCCAGCTCATGGACGGGCACTGAAGCTTTCTTT. Residues: CASSWTGTEAFF.

This clone was seen a few times. This chain joins TRBV19 and TRBJ1-1, with unresolved D. The CDR3 length is 13 residues. V lost 6 bases, J lost 1 base, and 9 bases lay in between. Germline V gene data show CDR1 as LNHDA and CDR2 as SQIVND (reference sequence). The CDR3 DNA follows: TGTGCCAGTAGCCTAACCTGGAACACTGAAGCTTTCTTT. This translates into CASSLTWNTEAFF.

This chain joins TRBV19 and TRBJ1-3; D might be TRBD1 (6 bases). The germline V gene has CDR1 LNHDA and CDR2 SQIVND (reference sequence). The CDR3 is made up of 15 amino acids. V lost 6 bases to trimming and J lost 0 bases, with 12 bases between them. CDR3 loop: CASSPGQISGNTIYF. The CDR3 DNA reads as TGTGCCAGTAGCCCTGGACAGATCTCTGGAAACACCATATATTTT.

Ten or more counts support this clone. The chain carries TRBV9 and TRBJ1-1; a possible D gene is TRBD1 (5 bases). This CDR3 is built from 14 residues. The germline V gene encodes CDR1 SGDLS and CDR2 YYNGEE. Trimming took off 5 bases at V and 0 bases at J, with 11 bases between the two ends. The CDR3 region has the DNA TGTGCCAGCAGTGAATGGGGGATGAACACTGAAGCTTTCTTT. As protein: CASSEWGMNTEAFF.

The chain combines TRBV28 with TRBJ2-5, with 10 bases that match TRBD2. This CDR3 has 15 amino acids. Germline trimming cut 2 bases from V and 7 bases from J; bases unmatched to any gene: 7. Germline V gene data show CDR1 as MDHEN and CDR2 as SYDVKM. CDR3 sequence: CASSLRLAGVGTQYF. The DNA of the CDR3 is TGTGCCAGCAGTTTACGGCTAGCGGGAGTGGGGACCCAGTACTTC.

This chain connects TRBV15 to TRBJ2-7; D may be TRBD1 or TRBD2 (5 bases each). The CDR3 totals 17 residues. The germline V gene has CDR1 LNHNV and CDR2 YYDKDF (reference sequence). The V end lost 2 bases, the J end lost 0 bases, and 17 bases lay between the germline ends. The CDR3 protein is CATSRPPGPTFSYEQYF. CDR3 in DNA: TGTGCCACCAGCAGACCCCCGGGACCGACCTTCTCCTACGAGCAGTACTTC.

The rearrangement links TRBV30 to TRBJ2-5; 8 bases are shared with TRBD1. Germline assignment: CDR1 GTSNPN and CDR2 SVGIG (reference sequence). The CDR3 has 14 amino acids. The V gene end was trimmed by 2 bases and the J gene end by 7 bases; junction bases not matched to a gene: 9. Here the CDR3 reads CAWSPQGAHGTQYF. CDR3 nucleotide sequence: TGTGCCTGGAGTCCTCAGGGGGCCCATGGGACCCAGTACTTC.